The entry below gives a single T cell receptor (beta chain) sequence along with its context. Its antigen is undetermined. The entirety of the isolated RNA underwent reverse transcription, so expressed TCRB transcripts were sequenced. TCRdb's copy holds only in-frame clones and misses some; the assay was immunoSEQ multiplex PCR. The data contain hundreds of thousands of clones, roughly 12% of them singletons. Germline-derived CDR1 and CDR2 are MNHEY and SMNVEV (reference sequence). The CDR3 totals 14 residues. The V and J ends lost 6 bases and 2 bases, in that order; junction bases with no gene match: 7. These data belong to a study of beta chain features in type 1 diabetes. The study, taken as a whole, reports: Type 1 diabetes patients had VDJ junctions that carried fewer insertions and more deletions. Among all four CD4+ subsets, Type 1 diabetes patients had TCRB CDR3s that were moderately but significantly shorter. Cells with high TCR expression could be over-represented by cDNA sequencing. In these data, an HLA type influence on TCRB rearrangement remained unresolved.

This TCR was sampled from a young woman with type 1 diabetes. Sequencing was carried out using naive CD4+ T cells from blood. The chain uses TRBV27 and TRBJ2-7; TRBD1 aligns across 7 bases. The CDR3 region is CASSGTTGPYEQYF. CDR3 nucleotide sequence: TGTGCCAGCAGCGGAACGACAGGGCCCTACGAGCAGTACTTC.